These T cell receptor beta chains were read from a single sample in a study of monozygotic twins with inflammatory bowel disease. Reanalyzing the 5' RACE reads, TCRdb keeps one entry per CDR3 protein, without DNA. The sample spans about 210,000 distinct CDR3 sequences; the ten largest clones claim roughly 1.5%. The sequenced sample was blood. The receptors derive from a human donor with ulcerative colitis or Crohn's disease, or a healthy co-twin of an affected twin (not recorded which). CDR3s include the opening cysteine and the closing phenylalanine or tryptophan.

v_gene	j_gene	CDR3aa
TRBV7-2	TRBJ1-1	CASSGQGAVNTEAFF
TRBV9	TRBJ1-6	CASSFGTGSGPGFYNSPLHF
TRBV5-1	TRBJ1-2	CASSPGTLGGYTF
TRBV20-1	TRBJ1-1	CSAIGPGGTEAFF
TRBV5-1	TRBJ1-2	CASSLYLGTGPNYGYTF
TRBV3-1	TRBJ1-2	CASSPGGGYTF
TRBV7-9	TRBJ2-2	CASRFRDRENTGELFF
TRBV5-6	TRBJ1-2	CASSTNMRPRGYTF
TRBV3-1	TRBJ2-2	CASSQRRGLSTGELFF
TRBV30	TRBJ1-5	CAWSVYVEMGQPQHF
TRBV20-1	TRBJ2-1	CSAAVTVNNEQFF
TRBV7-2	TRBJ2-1	CASSSTRGLNEQFF
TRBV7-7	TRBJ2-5	CASSLTAGETQYF
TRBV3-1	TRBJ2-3	CASGRVATDTQYF
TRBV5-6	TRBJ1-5	CASSPQGGLLQHF
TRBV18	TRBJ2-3	CASSRLAVETDTQYF
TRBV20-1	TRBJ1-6	CSAIALTEFGSPLHF